This is a list of T cell receptor beta chains from one sample in a study of blood T cell repertoires in COVID-19. Sequenced by immunoSEQ multiplex PCR; TCRdb stores in-frame clones only, minus some. The sample has approximately 500,000 clones; 75% to 90% are singletons. Source material: peripheral blood. The receptors shown here come from a human donor in a cohort sampled during active COVID-19. CDR3s leave out the opening cysteine and the closing phenylalanine or tryptophan.

j_gene,v_gene,CDR3aa
TRBJ1-6,TRBV2,ASSERAPLH
TRBJ2-7,TRBV10-3,AIRGTGSYEQY
TRBJ2-2,TRBV28,ASSLAGGSGELF
TRBJ1-2,TRBV28,ATRGVGNYGYT
TRBJ2-7,TRBV28,ASRTSGGAYHEQY
TRBJ2-2,TRBV19,ASSLTGFNTGELF
TRBJ2-7,TRBV5-6,ASSLTSGTRDEQY
TRBJ2-3,TRBV20-1,SAPYGNTQY
TRBJ2-1,TRBV3-1/TRBV3-2,ASSQLHRASTYRGRNYNEQF
TRBJ2-5,TRBV5-1,ASSLEGTPGTQY
TRBJ2-7,TRBV19,AISNRDSRFHEQY
TRBJ2-2,TRBV12-3/TRBV12-4,ASTEEVTGELF
TRBJ2-3,TRBV4-1,ASSLQRQGITDTQY
TRBJ1-5,TRBV28,ASSFYRVEPQH
TRBJ2-7,TRBV4-1,ASSLNPQGSLYEQY
TRBJ1-5,TRBV6-1,ASSEQGINQPQH
TRBJ2-7,TRBV6-2/TRBV6-3,ASSFSTPGQGPEQY
TRBJ1-2,TRBV6-6,ASRTYLAKGAGGYT
TRBJ1-2,TRBV5-1,ASSTGGIRQGVDGYT
TRBJ2-7,TRBV14,ASSPLRDTVSYEQY
TRBJ2-1,TRBV9,ASSLDGGSYNEQF
TRBJ2-5,TRBV5-6,ASSQRFLAGVETQY
TRBJ2-1,TRBV19,ASRFAGGPGNEQF
TRBJ2-2,TRBV6-2/TRBV6-3,ASSARQGAVGELF
TRBJ2-5,TRBV7-2,ASTLGPGEVGTQY
TRBJ2-3,TRBV24-1,ATSDPGLASSTDTQY
TRBJ1-3,TRBV19,ASSSGDHVWPNTIY
TRBJ2-2,TRBV5-1,ASSRGLAGANTGELF
TRBJ1-4,TRBV5-1,ASSPRATNEKLF
TRBJ2-7,TRBV24-1,ATSDFGGEQY
TRBJ2-2,TRBV5-4,ASSLDPGGPAAGELF
TRBJ1-4,TRBV7-2,ASSLGGSSGEKLF
TRBJ2-2,TRBV11-2,ASSWSLAGGTGELF
TRBJ2-7,TRBV20-1,SAARDEQY
TRBJ1-3,TRBV9,ASTTGTGNTIY
TRBJ1-2,TRBV10-3,AISDTTGANYGYT
TRBJ2-3,TRBV24-1,ATSSQVDTQY
TRBJ1-1,TRBV5-6,ASSLSGQGNTEAF
TRBJ1-4,TRBV6-5,ASTQGLATNEKLF
TRBJ1-3,TRBV21-1,ASSQELQVTGNTIY
TRBJ2-1,TRBV24-1,ATSDSFNEQF
TRBJ2-4,TRBV7-2,ASSLQGFGKNIQY
TRBJ2-1,TRBV12-5,ASGLGYSGRAVDEQF